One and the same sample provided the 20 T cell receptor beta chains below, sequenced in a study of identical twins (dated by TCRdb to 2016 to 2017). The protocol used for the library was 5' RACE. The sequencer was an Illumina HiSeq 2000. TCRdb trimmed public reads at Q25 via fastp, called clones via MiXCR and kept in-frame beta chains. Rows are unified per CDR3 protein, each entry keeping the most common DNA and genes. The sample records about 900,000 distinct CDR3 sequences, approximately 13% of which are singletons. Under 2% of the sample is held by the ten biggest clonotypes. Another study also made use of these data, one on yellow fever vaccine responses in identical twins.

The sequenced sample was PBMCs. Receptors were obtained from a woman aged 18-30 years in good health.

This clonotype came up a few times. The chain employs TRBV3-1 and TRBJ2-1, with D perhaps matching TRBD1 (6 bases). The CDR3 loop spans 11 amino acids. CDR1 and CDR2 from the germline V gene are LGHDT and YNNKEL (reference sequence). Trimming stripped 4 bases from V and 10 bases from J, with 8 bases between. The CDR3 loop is CASSRQAEQFF. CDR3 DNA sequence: TGTGCCAGCAGCCGACAGGCCGAGCAGTTCTTC.

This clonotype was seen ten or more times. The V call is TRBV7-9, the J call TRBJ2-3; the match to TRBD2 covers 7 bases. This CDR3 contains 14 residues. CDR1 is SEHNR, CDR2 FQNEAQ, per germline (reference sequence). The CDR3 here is CAVDRGAGADTQYF. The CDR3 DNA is TGTGCAGTCGACCGAGGGGCGGGGGCAGATACGCAGTATTTT.

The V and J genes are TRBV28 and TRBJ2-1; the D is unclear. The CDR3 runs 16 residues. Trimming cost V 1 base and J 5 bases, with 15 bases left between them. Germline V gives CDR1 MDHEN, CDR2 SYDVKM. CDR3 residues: CASSLSGGPWDNEQFF. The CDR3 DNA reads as TGTGCCAGCAGTTTATCGGGCGGACCCTGGGACAATGAGCAGTTCTTC.

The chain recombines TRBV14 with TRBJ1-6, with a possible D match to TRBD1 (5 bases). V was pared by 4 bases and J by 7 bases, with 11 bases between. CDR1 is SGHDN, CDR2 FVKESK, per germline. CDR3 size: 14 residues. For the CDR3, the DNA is TGTGCCAGCAGCCTCGAACACAGGAATTCACCCCTCCACTTT. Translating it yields CASSLEHRNSPLHF.

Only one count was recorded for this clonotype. CDR3 sequence reads: CAISRQGRLGSIGEQFF. The CDR3 nucleotides are TGTGCCATCAGCCGCCAAGGTCGCCTAGGGTCAATCGGTGAGCAGTTCTTC. V usage is TRBV12-3 or TRBV12-4 and J usage is TRBJ2-1; D remains unclear. V was clipped by 10 bases and J by 9 bases, with 31 bases between them. The CDR3 contains 17 residues.

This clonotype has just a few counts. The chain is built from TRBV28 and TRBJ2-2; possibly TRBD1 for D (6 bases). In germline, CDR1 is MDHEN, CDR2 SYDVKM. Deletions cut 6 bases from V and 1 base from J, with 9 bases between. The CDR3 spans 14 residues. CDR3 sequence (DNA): TGTGCCAGCAGGCCAGGGGTGAACACCGGGGAGCTGTTTTTT. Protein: CASRPGVNTGELFF.

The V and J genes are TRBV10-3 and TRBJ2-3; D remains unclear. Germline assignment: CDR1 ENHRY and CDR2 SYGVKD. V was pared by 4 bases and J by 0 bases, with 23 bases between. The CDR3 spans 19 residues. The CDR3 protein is CAISGAVGFPWASTDTQYF. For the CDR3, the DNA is TGTGCCATCAGTGGCGCAGTGGGGTTTCCCTGGGCTAGCACAGATACGCAGTATTTT.

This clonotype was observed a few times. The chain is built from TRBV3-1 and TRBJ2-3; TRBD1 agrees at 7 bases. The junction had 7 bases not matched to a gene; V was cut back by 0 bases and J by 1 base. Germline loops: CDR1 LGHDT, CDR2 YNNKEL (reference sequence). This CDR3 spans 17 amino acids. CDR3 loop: CASSQDWRQGGTDTQYF. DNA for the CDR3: TGTGCCAGCAGCCAAGATTGGCGACAGGGAGGCACAGATACGCAGTATTTT.

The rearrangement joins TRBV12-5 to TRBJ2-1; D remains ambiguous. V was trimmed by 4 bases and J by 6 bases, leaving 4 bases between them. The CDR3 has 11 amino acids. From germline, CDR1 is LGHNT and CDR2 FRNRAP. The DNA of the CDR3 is TGTGCTAGTGGTTACAGCAATGAGCAGTTCTTC. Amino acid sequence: CASGYSNEQFF. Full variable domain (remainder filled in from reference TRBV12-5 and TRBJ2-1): DARVTQTPRHKVTEMGQEVTMRCQPILGHNTVFWYRQTMMQGLELLAYFRNRAPLDDSGMPKDRFSAEMPDATLATLKIQPSEPRDSAVYFCASGYSNEQFFGPGTRLTVL.

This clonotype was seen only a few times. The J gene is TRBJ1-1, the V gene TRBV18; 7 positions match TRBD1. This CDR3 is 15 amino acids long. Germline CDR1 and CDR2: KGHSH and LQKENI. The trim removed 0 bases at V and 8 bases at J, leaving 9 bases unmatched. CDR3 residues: CASSPPGTAKKEAFF. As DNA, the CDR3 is TGTGCCAGCTCACCACCCGGGACAGCTAAGAAAGAAGCTTTCTTT.

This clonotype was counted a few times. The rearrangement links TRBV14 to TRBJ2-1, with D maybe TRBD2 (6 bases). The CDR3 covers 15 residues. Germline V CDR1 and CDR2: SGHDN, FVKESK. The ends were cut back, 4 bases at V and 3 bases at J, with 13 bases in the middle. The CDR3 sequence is CASSLGGLLYNEQFF. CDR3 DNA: TGTGCCAGCAGCCTCGGAGGGCTCCTCTACAATGAGCAGTTCTTC. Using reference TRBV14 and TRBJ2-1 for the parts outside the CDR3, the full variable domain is EAGVTQFPSHSVIEKGQTVTLRCDPISGHDNLYWYRRVMGKEIKFLLHFVKESKQDESGMPNNRFLAERTGGTYSTLKVQPAELEDSGVYFCASSLGGLLYNEQFFGPGTRLTVL.

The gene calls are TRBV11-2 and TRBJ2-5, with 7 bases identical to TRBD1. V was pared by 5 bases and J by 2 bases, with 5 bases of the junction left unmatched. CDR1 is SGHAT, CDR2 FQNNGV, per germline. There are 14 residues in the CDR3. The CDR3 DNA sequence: TGTGCCAGCAGCCGGCCGGGACAGCAAGAGACCCAGTACTTC. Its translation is CASSRPGQQETQYF.

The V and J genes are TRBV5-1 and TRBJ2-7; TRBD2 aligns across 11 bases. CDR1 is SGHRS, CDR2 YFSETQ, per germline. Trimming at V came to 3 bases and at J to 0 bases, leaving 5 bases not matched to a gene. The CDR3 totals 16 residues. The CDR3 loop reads CASSSIGTSGSYEQYF. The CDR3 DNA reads TGCGCCAGCAGCTCGATTGGGACTAGCGGCTCCTACGAGCAGTACTTC.

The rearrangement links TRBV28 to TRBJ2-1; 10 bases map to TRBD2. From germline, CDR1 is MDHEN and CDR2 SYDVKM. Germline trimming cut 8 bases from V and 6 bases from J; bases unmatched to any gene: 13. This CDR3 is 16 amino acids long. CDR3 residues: CASLKHRAGGINEQFF. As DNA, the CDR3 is TGTGCCAGCCTGAAGCATCGAGCGGGGGGGATCAATGAGCAGTTCTTC. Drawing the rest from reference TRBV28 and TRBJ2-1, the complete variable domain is DVKVTQSSRYLVKRTGEKVFLECVQDMDHENMFWYRQDPGLGLRLIYFSYDVKMKEKGDIPEGYSVSREKKERFSLILESASTNQTSMYLCASLKHRAGGINEQFFGPGTRLTVL.

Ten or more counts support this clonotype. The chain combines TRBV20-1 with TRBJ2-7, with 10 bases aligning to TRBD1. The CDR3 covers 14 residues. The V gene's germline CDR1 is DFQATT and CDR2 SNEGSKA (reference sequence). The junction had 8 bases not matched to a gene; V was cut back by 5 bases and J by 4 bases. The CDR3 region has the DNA TGCAGTGCTCTCCAGACAGGGGGCAAGTACGAGCAGTACGTC. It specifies CSALQTGGKYEQYV.

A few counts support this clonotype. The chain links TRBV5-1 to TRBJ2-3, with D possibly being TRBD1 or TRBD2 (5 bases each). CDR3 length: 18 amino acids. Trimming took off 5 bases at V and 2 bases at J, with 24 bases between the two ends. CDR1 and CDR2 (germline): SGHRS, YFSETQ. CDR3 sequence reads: CASRGALSRGKNTDTQYF. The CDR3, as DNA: TGCGCCAGCAGGGGAGCCTTGAGTAGGGGAAAAAACACAGATACGCAGTATTTT.

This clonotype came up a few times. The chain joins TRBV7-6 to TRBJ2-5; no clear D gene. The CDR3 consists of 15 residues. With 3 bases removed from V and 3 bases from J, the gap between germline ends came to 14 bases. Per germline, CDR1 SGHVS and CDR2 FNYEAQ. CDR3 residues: CASSLFRSTKETQYF. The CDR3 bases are TGTGCCAGCAGCTTGTTCCGGTCTACCAAAGAGACCCAGTACTTC.

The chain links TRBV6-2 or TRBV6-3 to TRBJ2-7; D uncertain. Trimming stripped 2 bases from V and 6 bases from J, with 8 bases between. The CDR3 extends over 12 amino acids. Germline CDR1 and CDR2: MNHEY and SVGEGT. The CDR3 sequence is CASSYRKGEQYV. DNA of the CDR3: TGTGCCAGCAGTTACAGGAAGGGCGAGCAGTACGTC.

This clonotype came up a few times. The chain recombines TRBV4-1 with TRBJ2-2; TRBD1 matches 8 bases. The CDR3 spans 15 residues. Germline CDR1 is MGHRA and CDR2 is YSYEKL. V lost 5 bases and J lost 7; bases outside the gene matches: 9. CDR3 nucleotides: TGCGCCAGCAGCGGCACAGGGGGATATAGCGGGGAGCTGTTTTTT. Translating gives CASSGTGGYSGELFF.

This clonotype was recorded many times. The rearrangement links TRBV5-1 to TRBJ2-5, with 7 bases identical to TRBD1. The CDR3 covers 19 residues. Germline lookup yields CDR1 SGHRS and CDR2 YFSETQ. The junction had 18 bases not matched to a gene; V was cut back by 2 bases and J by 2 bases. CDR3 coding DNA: TGCGCCAGCAGCTTATCAGCCCTGGGTACCAGGACAGGACAAGAGACCCAGTACTTC. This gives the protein CASSLSALGTRTGQETQYF.